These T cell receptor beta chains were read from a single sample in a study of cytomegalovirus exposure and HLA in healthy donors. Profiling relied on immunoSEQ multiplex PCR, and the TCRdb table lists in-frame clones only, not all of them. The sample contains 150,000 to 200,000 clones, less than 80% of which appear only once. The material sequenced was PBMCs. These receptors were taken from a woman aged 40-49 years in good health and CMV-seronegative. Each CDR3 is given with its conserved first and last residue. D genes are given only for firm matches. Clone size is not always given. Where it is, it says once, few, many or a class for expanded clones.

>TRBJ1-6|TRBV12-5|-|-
TGTGCTAGTGGTTTGCCGGGAAGGGAGAATTCACCCCTCCACTTT
CASGLPGRENSPLHF
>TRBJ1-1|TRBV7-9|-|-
TGTGCCAGCAGCTCCCCTTCGGGCACGCCGGGGGCTTTCTTT
CASSSPSGTPGAFF
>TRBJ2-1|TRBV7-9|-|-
TGTGCCAGCAGCTTAGTACTTCCGGGGTACAATGAGCAGTTCTTC
CASSLVLPGYNEQFF
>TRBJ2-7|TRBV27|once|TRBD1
TGTGCCAGCAGGGGACAGGGGGGCTACGAGCAGTACTTC
CASRGQGGYEQYF
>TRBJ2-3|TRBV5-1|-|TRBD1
TGCGCCAGCAGCCAGGACAGGCTGGCAGATACGCAGTATTTT
CASSQDRLADTQYF
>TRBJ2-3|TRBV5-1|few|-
TGCGCCAGCAGCTTGGAATACACAGATACGCAGTATTTT
CASSLEYTDTQYF
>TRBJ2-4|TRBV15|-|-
TGTGCCACCAGCAGAGGAGGGACTGAAAACATTCAGTACTTC
CATSRGGTENIQYF
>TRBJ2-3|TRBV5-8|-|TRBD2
TGTGCCAGCAGAGCAACCCCGGGACTAGCCAATACTAATACGCAGTATTTT
CASRATPGLANTNTQYF
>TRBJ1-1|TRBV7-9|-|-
TGTGCCAGCAGCGCCAGGAACACTGAAGCTTTCTTT
CASSARNTEAFF
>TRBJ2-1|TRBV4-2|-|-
TGTGCCAGCAGCCAAGAAAAGGGGCCCTCGTACAATGAGCAGTTCTTC
CASSQEKGPSYNEQFF
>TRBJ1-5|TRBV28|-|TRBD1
TGTGCCAGCAAATGGGGGGACAGAGAAGATCAGCCCCAGCATTTT
CASKWGDREDQPQHF
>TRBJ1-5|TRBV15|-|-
TGTGCCACCAGCGAGGGGGAGTCAAGCAATCAGCCCCAGCATTTT
CATSEGESSNQPQHF
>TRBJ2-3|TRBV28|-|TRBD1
TGTGCCAGCAGTCTGACAGGGGATAGGACAGATACGCAGTATTTT
CASSLTGDRTDTQYF
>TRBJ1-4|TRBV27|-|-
TGTGCCAGCAGTCTTCTTACCCCGGGGGTTGTACGGAAACTGTTTTTT
CASSLLTPGVVRKLFF
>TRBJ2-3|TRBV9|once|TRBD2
TGTGCCAGCAGCAAAACTAGCGGAGCAGTCAGGGATACGCAGTATTTT
CASSKTSGAVRDTQYF
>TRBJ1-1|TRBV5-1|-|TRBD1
TGCGCCAGCAGCTGGGAGGGACAGGGAGTCCCTGAAGCTTTCTTT
CASSWEGQGVPEAFF
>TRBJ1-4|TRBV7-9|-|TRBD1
TGTGCCAGCAGGCTTGCCGGGACAGGGGAGGAAAAACTGTTTTTT
CASRLAGTGEEKLFF
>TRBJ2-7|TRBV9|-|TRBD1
TGTGCCAGCAGCCTGGGGCCCCGAGGGACAGGGACCTACGAGCAGTACTTC
CASSLGPRGTGTYEQYF
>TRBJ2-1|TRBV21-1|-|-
TGTGCCAGCAGCAATGGGGGGGGGCACAATGAGCAGTTCTTC
CASSNGGGHNEQFF
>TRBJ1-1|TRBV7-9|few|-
TGTGCCAGCAGCTTTCTCACTGAAGCTTTCTTT
CASSFLTEAFF
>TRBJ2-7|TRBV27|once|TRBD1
TGTGCCAGCAGGGGGACAGGGCCGGTGGGGGAGCAGTACTTC
CASRGTGPVGEQYF
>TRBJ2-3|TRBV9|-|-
TGTGCCAGCAGCGTAGGGCCGAGCACAGATACGCAGTATTTT
CASSVGPSTDTQYF
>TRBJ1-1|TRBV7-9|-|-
TGTGCCAGCAGCCAGGGTGGCACTGAAGCTTTCTTT
CASSQGGTEAFF
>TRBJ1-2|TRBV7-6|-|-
TGTGCCAGCAGCTTAGGAGGGCCAGGTCACTATGGCTACACCTTC
CASSLGGPGHYGYTF
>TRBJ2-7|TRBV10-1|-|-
TGCGCCAGCAGTGAGCCGCCAACGGAGAGGCTTTCCTACGAGCAGTACTTC
CASSEPPTERLSYEQYF
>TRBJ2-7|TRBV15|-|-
TGTGCCACCAGCAGAGATCGTCAGGGTGTCCACGAGCAGTACTTC
CATSRDRQGVHEQYF
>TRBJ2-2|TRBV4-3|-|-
TGCGCCAGCAGCCAAGGAGCGCTACTAGACACCGGGGAGCTGTTTTTT
CASSQGALLDTGELFF
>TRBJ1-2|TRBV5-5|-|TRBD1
TGTGCCAGCAGTTTCGATCCAGGGGGACGAGCTAACTATGGCTACACCTTC
CASSFDPGGRANYGYTF
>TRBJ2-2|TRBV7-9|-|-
TGTGCCAGCAGCTTTGGACACCCGGCGAACACCGGGGAGCTGTTTTTT
CASSFGHPANTGELFF
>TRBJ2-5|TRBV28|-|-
TGTGCCAGCAGTTCTCCCGGGGGTCCCCAAGAGACCCAGTACTTC
CASSSPGGPQETQYF
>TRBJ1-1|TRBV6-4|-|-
TGTGCCAGCAGCTCCGGGGGGTGGGGGACTGAAGCTTTCTTT
CASSSGGWGTEAFF
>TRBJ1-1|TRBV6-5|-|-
TGTGCCAGCAGTGCCAGTGGGGGGACTGAAGCTTTCTTT
CASSASGGTEAFF
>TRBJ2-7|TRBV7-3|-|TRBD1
TGTGCCAGCAGCTTGGGCGCCACAGGGGACGAGCAGTACTTC
CASSLGATGDEQYF
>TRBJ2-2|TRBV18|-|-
TGTGCCAGCTCACCATACGATCGTGGGCTGTTCGGGGAGCTGTTTTTT
CASSPYDRGLFGELFF
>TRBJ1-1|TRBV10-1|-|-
TGCGCCAGCAGTGCAGATCGGGTTAGGAACACTGAGGCTTTCTTT
CASSADRVRNTEAFF
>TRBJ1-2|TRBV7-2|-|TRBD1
TGTGCCAGCAGCTCAGGCCGGGACAGAGTACTATCTAGGGCTAGTACCTTC
CASSSGRDRVLSRASTF
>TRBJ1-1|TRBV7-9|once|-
TGTGCCAGCAGCATCCCTGTCTTGAGCACTGAAGCTTTCTTT
CASSIPVLSTEAFF
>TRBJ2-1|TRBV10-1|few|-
TGCGCCAGCAGTGACAGAATTCGAAGCAATGAGCAGTTCTTC
CASSDRIRSNEQFF
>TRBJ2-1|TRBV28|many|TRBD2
TGTGCCAGCACCGGGAGGACGTCAGGCGAGCAGTTCTTC
CASTGRTSGEQFF
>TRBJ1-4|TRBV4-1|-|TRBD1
TGCGCCAGCAGCCAAGAGGGGACGGGACAGGGGTATGAAAAACTGTTTTTT
CASSQEGTGQGYEKLFF
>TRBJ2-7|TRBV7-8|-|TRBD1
TGTGCCAGCAGCTTAACAGGACAGGGTTCCTACGAGCAGTACTTC
CASSLTGQGSYEQYF
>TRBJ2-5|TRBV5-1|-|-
TGCGCCAGCTCCTTCCTACAGGTAGAAGAGACCCAGTACTTC
CASSFLQVEETQYF
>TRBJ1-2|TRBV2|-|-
TGTGCCAGCAGTGAACCAGGGGTAGATGGCTACACCTTC
CASSEPGVDGYTF